This T cell receptor (beta chain) was observed in a study of blood T cell repertoires in COVID-19. Study context: The United States, Italy and Spain supplied acute and convalescent COVID-19 samples. PBMCs, B-cell-depleted T cells, or T cells provided the cDNA or gDNA that made up the material.

This clone showed up just once. Per the original data handling: Estimated nucleated cell counts came from reference gene primer amplification. Some clones are missing from TCRdb's copy, which holds only in-frame ones; the method was immunoSEQ multiplex PCR. V, J and clone size reflect that table, while D and trimming were determined from the DNA. Here the sample spans around 160,000 clones, about 84% being singletons. With V trimmed by 6 bases and J by 5 bases, 7 bases remained unmatched. The CDR3 spans 14 residues. Germline loops: CDR1 MNHEY, CDR2 SMNVEV (reference sequence). Sequencing used peripheral blood. The TCR comes from a man between 60 and 75 years old with active or convalescent COVID-19. This rearrangement joins TRBV27 to TRBJ2-7, with 10 bases identical to TRBD1. CDR3 protein: CASSPRQGADEQYF. CDR3 nucleotides: TGTGCCAGCAGCCCTAGACAGGGGGCGGACGAGCAGTACTTC.